The 9 T cell receptor beta chains below were found in one sample sequenced in a study of T cells in women clearing cervical HPV infection. Libraries were prepared by immunoSEQ multiplex PCR; TCRdb keeps only in-frame clonotypes and omits some of them. This table lists tens of thousands of clones. The source material was blood buffy coat. These receptors all come from a woman between 18 and 70 years old with a cervical HPV16 infection that either progressed to CIN3+ or cleared (not recorded which).

This clone ranks as medium-sized in terms of frequency. Read data end 3 residues before the CDR3 end; the end is taken from the germline J gene. The chain carries TRBV7-3 and TRBJ2-7, with a tentative D call TRBD2 (5 bases). The CDR3 consists of 15 residues. Germline V gene lookup returns CDR1 SGHTA and CDR2 FQGTGA. V gave up 3 bases and J gave up 3 bases, with 15 bases separating them. CDR3 sequence reads: CASSFLRRVDYEQYF. The DNA read from the CDR3 is TGTGCCAGCAGCTTTTTGAGGCGGGTAGACTACGAG. The full variable domain, rest sourced from reference TRBV7-3 and TRBJ2-7, is GAGVSQTPSNKVTEKGKYVELRCDPISGHTALYWYRQSLGQGPEFLIYFQGTGAADDSGLPNDRFFAVRPEGSVSTLKIQRTERGDSAVYLCASSFLRRVDYEQYFGPGTRLTVT.

This clone is deemed medium-sized by its frequency. The read is 3 residues too short to cover the CDR3 end, so that end is filled in from the germline J gene. This chain uses TRBV18 with TRBJ1-4; D uncertain. This CDR3 region has 17 residues. Germline CDR1 KGHSH, CDR2 LQKENI. The V end was cut by 5 bases, the J end by 0 bases, with 16 bases between. The part of the CDR3 DNA that was read is TGTGCCAGCTCAAGGAGGGCCAAAACCGCAACTAATGAAAAA. Its translation is CASSRRAKTATNEK. Given in full, the CDR3 is CASSRRAKTATNEKLFF.

Points on this clone: The CDR3 end falls 3 residues outside the read, so it is completed with the germline J gene. This chain joins TRBV18 and TRBJ1-2, with a possible D match to TRBD1 (6 bases). The V gene's germline CDR1 is KGHSH and CDR2 LQKENI. Between the trimmed V and J ends, which lost 8 bases and 6 bases, there was a span of 22 bases. The CDR3 has 15 residues. The CDR3 reads CASRGGRGSSDGYTF. Incomplete CDR3 DNA: TGTGCCAGCCGCGGTGGCAGGGGATCATCGGATGGC.

Notes on this clone: The sequence runs out 3 residues before the end of the CDR3; the remainder is reconstructed from the germline J gene. The chain combines TRBV20-1 with TRBJ1-2; a weak D match, TRBD1 (6 bases). The CDR3 length is 16 residues. Between the trimmed V and J ends, which lost 0 bases and 0 bases, there was a span of 14 bases. Germline CDR1 reads DFQATT; CDR2 reads SNEGSKA (reference sequence). The part of the CDR3 DNA that was read is TGCAGTGCTAGAGATAGACAGGTCTTTTCTAACTATGGC. Residues: CSARDRQVFSNYG. The full-length CDR3 reads as CSARDRQVFSNYGYTF.

Comments on this clone: One end of the junction does not line up with germline, which may come from a read error. The read stops 3 residues short of the end of the CDR3; the missing end is completed from the germline J gene. V gene TRBV7-9 combines with J gene TRBJ2-7; a possible D gene is TRBD1 (9 bases). Germline V gene sequence: CDR1 SEHNR, CDR2 FQNEAQ (reference sequence). CDR3 size: 15 residues. CDR3 bases read: TGTGCCAGCAGCGTAGCGGGACAGGGTGGATACGAG. Translation: CASSVAGQGGYE. The complete CDR3 reads CASSVAGQGGYEQYF.

Comment on this clone: The CDR3 extends 3 residues past the end of the read, so its final part is completed from the germline J gene. The chain carries TRBV19 and TRBJ2-1; unclear D gene. Deletions cut 7 bases from V and 3 bases from J, with 4 bases between. Germline V gives CDR1 LNHDA, CDR2 SQIVND (reference sequence). CDR3 length equals 11 residues. CDR3 loop: CASTNYNEQFF. The CDR3 bases that were read are TGTGCCAGTACCAACTACAATGAG.

Details on this clone: The CDR3 extends 3 residues past the end of the read, so its final part is completed from the germline J gene. The V gene is TRBV2, the J gene TRBJ1-2, with 9 bases that match TRBD1. There are 13 residues in the CDR3. Per the germline V gene, CDR1 is SNHLY and CDR2 is FYNNEI. V lost 10 bases and J lost 7; bases outside the gene matches: 10. The CDR3 loop reads CATQRTGVAGYTF. Incomplete CDR3 DNA: TGTGCCACGCAAAGGACAGGGGTTGCTGGC.

Comments on this clone: The read gets to within 3 residues of the CDR3 end, and the germline J gene fills in the rest. The chain joins TRBV13 to TRBJ2-1, with 15 bases that match TRBD2. Germline V gene lookup returns CDR1 PRHDT and CDR2 FYEKMQ (reference sequence). Germline trimming cut 4 bases from V and 9 bases from J; bases unmatched to any gene: 13. The CDR3 spans 18 residues. The DNA read from the CDR3 is TGTGCCAGCAGCTCGAACGACGGGACTAGCGGGAGGCTTAGTGAG. Its translation: CASSSNDGTSGRLSE. From start to end, the CDR3 is CASSSNDGTSGRLSEQFF. The whole variable domain, remainder taken from reference TRBV13 and TRBJ2-1, is AAGVIQSPRHLIKEKRETATLKCYPIPRHDTVYWYQQGPGQDPQFLISFYEKMQSDKGSIPDRFSAQQFSDYHSELNMSSLELGDSALYFCASSSNDGTSGRLSEQFFGPGTRLTVL.

Concerning this clone itself: The read ends 3 residues before the CDR3 terminus; that terminus is restored from the germline J gene. The rearrangement links TRBV5-1 to TRBJ2-5; 12 bases align to TRBD2. This CDR3 has 17 residues. Germline CDR1 is SGHRS and CDR2 is YFSETQ. V lost 3 bases to trimming and J lost 3 bases; unmatched junction nucleotides: 9. Partial CDR3 DNA: TGCGCCAGCAGCTCAGGGGCGACTAGCGGGGGAAAAGAGACC. Translated: CASSSGATSGGKET. The whole CDR3 sequence is CASSSGATSGGKETQYF.